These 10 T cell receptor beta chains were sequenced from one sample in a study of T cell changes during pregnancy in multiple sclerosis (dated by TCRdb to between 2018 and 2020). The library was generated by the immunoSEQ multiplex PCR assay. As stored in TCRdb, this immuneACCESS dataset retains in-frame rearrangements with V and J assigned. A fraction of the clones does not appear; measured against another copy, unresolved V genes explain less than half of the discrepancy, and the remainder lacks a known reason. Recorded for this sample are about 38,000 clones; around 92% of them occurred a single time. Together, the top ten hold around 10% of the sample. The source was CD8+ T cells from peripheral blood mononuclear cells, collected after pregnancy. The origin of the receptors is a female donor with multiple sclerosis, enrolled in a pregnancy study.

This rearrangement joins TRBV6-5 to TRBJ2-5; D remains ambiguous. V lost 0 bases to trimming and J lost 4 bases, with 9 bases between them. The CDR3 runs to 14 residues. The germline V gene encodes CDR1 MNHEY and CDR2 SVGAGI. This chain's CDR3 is CASSYSIYLETQYF. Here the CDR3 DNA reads TGTGCCAGCAGTTACTCTATATATCTAGAGACCCAGTACTTC.

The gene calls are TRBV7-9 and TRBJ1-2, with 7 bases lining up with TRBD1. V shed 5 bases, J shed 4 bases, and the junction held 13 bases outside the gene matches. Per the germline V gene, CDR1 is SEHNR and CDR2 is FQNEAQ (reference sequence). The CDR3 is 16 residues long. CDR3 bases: TGTGCCAGCAGCAGCATCAGGACAGGCCTAGGCTATGGCTACACCTTC. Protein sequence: CASSSIRTGLGYGYTF.

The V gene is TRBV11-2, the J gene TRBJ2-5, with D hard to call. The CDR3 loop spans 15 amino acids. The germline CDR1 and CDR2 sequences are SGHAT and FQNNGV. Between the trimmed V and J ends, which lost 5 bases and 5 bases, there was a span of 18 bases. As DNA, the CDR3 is TGTGCCAGCAGCGAGGCCCCCTCCCGGTCGGAGACCCAGTACTTC. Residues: CASSEAPSRSETQYF.

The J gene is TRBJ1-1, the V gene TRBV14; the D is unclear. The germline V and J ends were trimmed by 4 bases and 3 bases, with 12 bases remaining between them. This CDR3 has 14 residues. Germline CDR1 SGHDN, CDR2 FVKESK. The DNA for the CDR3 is TGTGCCAGCAGCCCAAACGGTTTCTACACTGAAGCTTTCTTT. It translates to CASSPNGFYTEAFF.

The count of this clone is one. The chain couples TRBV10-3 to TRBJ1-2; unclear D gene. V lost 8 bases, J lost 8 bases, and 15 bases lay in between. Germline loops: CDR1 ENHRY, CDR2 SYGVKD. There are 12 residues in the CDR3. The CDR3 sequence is CAIPQLPWGYTF. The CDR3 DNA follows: TGTGCCATCCCACAGCTCCCCTGGGGCTACACCTTC.

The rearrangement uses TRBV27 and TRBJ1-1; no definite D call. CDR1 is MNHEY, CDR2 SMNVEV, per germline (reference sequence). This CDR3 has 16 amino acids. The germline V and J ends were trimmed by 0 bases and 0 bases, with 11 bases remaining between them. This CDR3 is CASSLSTGSLNTEAFF. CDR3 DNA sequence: TGTGCCAGCAGTTTATCGACGGGTTCGTTGAACACTGAAGCTTTCTTT.

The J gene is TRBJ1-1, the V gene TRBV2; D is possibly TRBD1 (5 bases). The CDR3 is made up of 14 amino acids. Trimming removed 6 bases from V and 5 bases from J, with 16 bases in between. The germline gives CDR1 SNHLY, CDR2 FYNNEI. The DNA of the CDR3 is TGTGCCAGCAGGGCGACAGCTGCTCTAACTGAAGCTTTCTTT. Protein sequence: CASRATAALTEAFF.

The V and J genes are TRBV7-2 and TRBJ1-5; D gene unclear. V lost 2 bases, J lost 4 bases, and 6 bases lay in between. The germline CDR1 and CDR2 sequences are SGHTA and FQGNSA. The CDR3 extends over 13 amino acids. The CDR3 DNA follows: TGTGCCAGCAGCTTAAGAGGGAATCAGCCCCAGCATTTT. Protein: CASSLRGNQPQHF.

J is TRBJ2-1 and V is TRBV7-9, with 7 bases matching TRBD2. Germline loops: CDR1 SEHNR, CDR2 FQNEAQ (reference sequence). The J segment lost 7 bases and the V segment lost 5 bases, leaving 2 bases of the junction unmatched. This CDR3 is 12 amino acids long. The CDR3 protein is CASSGRGNEQFF. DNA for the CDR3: TGTGCCAGCAGCGGGAGGGGTAATGAGCAGTTCTTC.

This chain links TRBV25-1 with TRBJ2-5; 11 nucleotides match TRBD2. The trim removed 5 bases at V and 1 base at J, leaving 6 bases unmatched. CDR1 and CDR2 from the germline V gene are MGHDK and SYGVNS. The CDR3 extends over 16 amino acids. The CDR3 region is CASSTGTSGGQETQYF. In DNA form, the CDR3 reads TGTGCCAGCAGTACAGGGACTAGCGGAGGCCAAGAGACCCAGTACTTC.